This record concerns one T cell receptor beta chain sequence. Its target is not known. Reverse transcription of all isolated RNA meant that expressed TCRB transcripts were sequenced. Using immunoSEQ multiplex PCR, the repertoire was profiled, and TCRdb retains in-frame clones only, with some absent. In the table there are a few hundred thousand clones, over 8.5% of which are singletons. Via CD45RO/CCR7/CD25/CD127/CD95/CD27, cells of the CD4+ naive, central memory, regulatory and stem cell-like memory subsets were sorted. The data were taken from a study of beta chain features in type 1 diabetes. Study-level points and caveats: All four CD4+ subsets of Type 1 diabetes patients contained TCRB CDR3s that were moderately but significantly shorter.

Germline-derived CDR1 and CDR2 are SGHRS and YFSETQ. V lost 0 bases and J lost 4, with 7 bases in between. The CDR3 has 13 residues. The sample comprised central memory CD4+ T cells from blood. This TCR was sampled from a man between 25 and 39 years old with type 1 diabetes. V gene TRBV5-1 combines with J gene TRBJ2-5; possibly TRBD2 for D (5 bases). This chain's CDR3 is CASSLGEGETQYF. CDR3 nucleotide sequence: TGCGCCAGCAGCTTGGGAGAGGGAGAGACCCAGTACTTC.